This T cell receptor (beta chain) was sequenced in a study of CD8+ T cells in alopecia areata. Study-wide points: Researchers reported that TCR sharing among patients proved less clear than in mice, possibly HLA-linked. There were many expanded lesional clones persisting in scalp and blood during tofacitinib.

cDNA reverse transcribed from extracted RNA served as the sequencing template. Libraries were prepared by immunoSEQ multiplex PCR; TCRdb keeps only in-frame clonotypes and omits some of them. The data hold around 300,000 clones, with 60% observed a single time. A note on this clone: Its antigen is as yet unknown.

Trimming removed 3 bases at V and 4 bases at J, with 10 bases between. CDR1 is SQVTM and CDR2 is ANQGSEA in the germline V gene. CDR3 length equals 13 residues. Regarding treatment: oral pan-JAK inhibitor, 5-10 mg twice daily. Alopecia areata patients provided lesional scalp punch biopsies and peripheral blood. This clonotype was obtained from a human donor with alopecia areata. The chain uses TRBV29-1 and TRBJ1-5; D gene uncertain. Sequencing used CD4+ T cells sorted from blood, obtained around week 52, from a patient treated with tofacitinib. The CDR3 nucleotides read TGCAGCGTTGAGGATTGTTCAAATCAGCCCCAGCATTTT. Protein sequence: CSVEDCSNQPQHF.